The rows below give T cell receptor beta chains drawn from one sample of a study of T cell changes during pregnancy in multiple sclerosis. TCRdb's table, derived via immunoSEQ multiplex PCR, lists solely in-frame clones and lacks some. The data contain 30,000 to 45,000 clones, around 92% of them singletons. This specimen was CD4+ T cells from peripheral blood mononuclear cells, taken after pregnancy. The receptors originated from a female donor with multiple sclerosis, enrolled in a pregnancy study. CDR3s include the opening cysteine and the closing phenylalanine or tryptophan. The D gene is left open where the match is weak. Clone size is shown for a subset of rows, as once, few, many or a class of expanded clone.

>TRBJ2-7|TRBV18|NA|TRBD1
CASSQGQNTLVYEQYF
TGTGCCAGCTCACAGGGACAGAACACTCTAGTATACGAGCAGTACTTC
>TRBJ1-1|TRBV9|NA|TRBD1
CASSPGQGITEAFF
TGTGCCAGCAGCCCAGGACAGGGAATCACTGAAGCTTTCTTT
>TRBJ1-3|TRBV9|NA|NA
CASSVTQGSGNTIYF
TGTGCCAGCAGCGTAACACAGGGCTCTGGAAACACCATATATTTT
>TRBJ2-2|TRBV6-6|NA|TRBD1
CASVTGTGGTGELFF
TGTGCCAGCGTTACCGGGACAGGGGGCACCGGGGAGCTGTTTTTT
>TRBJ1-2|TRBV30|NA|NA
CAWSERRGYGYTF
TGTGCCTGGAGTGAACGGCGGGGCTATGGCTACACCTTC
>TRBJ1-2|TRBV5-4|NA|TRBD1
CASRHIDRGDGYTF
TGTGCCAGCAGACATATTGACAGGGGCGACGGCTACACCTTC
>TRBJ2-2|TRBV9|once|NA
CASSSSNSGELFF
TGTGCCAGCAGCTCTAGCAACTCCGGGGAGCTGTTTTTT
>TRBJ1-1|TRBV15|NA|NA
CATSRDVGGQGEAFF
TGTGCCACCAGCAGAGATGTGGGAGGTCAAGGAGAAGCTTTCTTT
>TRBJ1-4|TRBV7-2|once|NA
CASSPQPGNEKLFF
TGTGCCAGCAGCCCTCAGCCAGGAAATGAAAAACTGTTTTTT
>TRBJ2-7|TRBV2|NA|NA
CASSELLSGLSYEQYF
TGTGCCAGCAGTGAATTGTTGTCAGGCCTTTCCTACGAGCAGTACTTC
>TRBJ1-5|TRBV5-7|NA|TRBD1
CASSRDRDQPQHF
TGTGCCAGCAGCAGGGACAGGGATCAGCCCCAGCATTTT
>TRBJ2-7|TRBV7-2|NA|TRBD1
CASSRDSWDSYEQYF
TGTGCCAGCAGCCGGGACAGCTGGGACTCCTACGAGCAGTACTTC
>TRBJ1-2|TRBV4-2|NA|NA
CASSQGTNGGVDYGYTF
TGTGCCAGCAGCCAAGGCACCAACGGGGGGGTTGACTATGGCTACACCTTC
>TRBJ2-6|TRBV18|NA|TRBD2
CASSASGGPLSGANVLTF
TGTGCCAGCTCAGCTAGCGGGGGGCCTCTCTCTGGGGCCAACGTCCTGACTTTC
>TRBJ2-7|TRBV2|NA|NA
CASRDPGPYEQYF
TGTGCCAGCAGGGACCCAGGGCCCTACGAGCAGTACTTC
>TRBJ1-2|TRBV29-1|NA|TRBD1
CSALTGINYGYTF
TGCAGCGCACTGACAGGGATTAACTATGGCTACACCTTC
>TRBJ1-4|TRBV28|NA|NA
CASSTDRELFF
TGTGCCAGCAGTACGGACAGAGAACTGTTTTTT
>TRBJ1-2|TRBV6-1|NA|NA
CASSQRGVASYGYTF
TGTGCCAGCAGTCAGCGGGGCGTAGCGAGCTATGGCTACACCTTC
>TRBJ2-2|TRBV15|NA|NA
CATSREPRTGELFF
TGTGCCACCAGCAGAGAGCCTAGGACCGGGGAGCTGTTTTTT
>TRBJ1-2|TRBV2|NA|NA
CASSDGKWYGYTF
TGTGCCAGCAGTGACGGGAAGTGGTATGGCTACACCTTC
>TRBJ2-7|TRBV5-1|NA|NA
CASSLTGQHYEQYF
TGCGCCAGCAGCTTAACCGGACAGCACTACGAGCAGTACTTC
>TRBJ1-4|TRBV7-2|NA|NA
CASSLRARGNNEKLFF
TGTGCCAGCAGCTTAAGGGCGAGGGGGAATAATGAAAAACTGTTTTTT
>TRBJ2-2|TRBV19|NA|TRBD1
CASSMRGQEVTGELFF
TGTGCCAGTAGTATGAGAGGACAGGAGGTTACCGGGGAGCTGTTTTTT
>TRBJ2-2|TRBV18|NA|NA
CASSPPNSLNGELFF
TGTGCCAGCTCACCACCGAACAGCCTCAACGGGGAGCTGTTTTTT
>TRBJ2-1|TRBV19|NA|TRBD2
CASSTQLAGGVDSEQFF
TGTGCCAGTAGCACGCAACTAGCGGGAGGAGTAGACAGTGAGCAGTTCTTC
>TRBJ2-7|TRBV5-5|NA|TRBD2
CASSLGLAGGYYEQYF
TGTGCCAGCAGCTTGGGGCTAGCGGGGGGATACTACGAGCAGTACTTC
>TRBJ1-5|TRBV29-1|once|NA
CSVRWGGNQPQHF
TGCAGCGTCCGGTGGGGGGGCAATCAGCCCCAGCATTTT
>TRBJ1-5|TRBV19|NA|NA
CASRDYSQPQHF
TGTGCCAGTAGAGACTACTCACAGCCCCAGCATTTT
>TRBJ2-3|TRBV5-4|NA|NA
CASSLDGTPQYF
TGTGCCAGCAGCTTGGACGGTACGCCGCAGTATTTT
>TRBJ1-1|TRBV27|NA|NA
CASSLSWQMNTEAFF
TGTGCCAGCAGTTTATCGTGGCAGATGAACACTGAAGCTTTCTTT
>TRBJ2-1|TRBV5-4|NA|TRBD2
CASSLDGSGRPHEQFF
TGTGCCAGCAGCTTGGACGGTAGCGGGAGGCCCCATGAGCAGTTCTTC